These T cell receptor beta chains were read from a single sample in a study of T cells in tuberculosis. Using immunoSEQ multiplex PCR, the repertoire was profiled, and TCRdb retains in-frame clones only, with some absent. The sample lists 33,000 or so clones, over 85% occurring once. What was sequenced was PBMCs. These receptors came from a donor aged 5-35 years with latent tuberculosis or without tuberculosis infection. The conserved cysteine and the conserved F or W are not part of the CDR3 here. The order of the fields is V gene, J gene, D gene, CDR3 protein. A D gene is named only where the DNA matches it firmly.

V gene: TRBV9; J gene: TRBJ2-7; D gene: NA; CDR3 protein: ASTPFEVGAFFEQY
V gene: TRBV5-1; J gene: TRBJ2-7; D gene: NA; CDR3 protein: ASSLAGGVPYEQY
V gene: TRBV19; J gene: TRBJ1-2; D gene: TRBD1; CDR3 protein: ATRPGTGYGYT
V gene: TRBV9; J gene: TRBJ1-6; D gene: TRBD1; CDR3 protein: ASSVSGGAENSPLH
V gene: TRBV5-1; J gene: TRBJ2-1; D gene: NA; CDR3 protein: ASWSGTTGRDEQF
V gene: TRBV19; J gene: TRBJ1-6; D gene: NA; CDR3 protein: ASSTGLQFPLH
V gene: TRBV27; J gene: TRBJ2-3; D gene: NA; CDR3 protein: ASSPQTSFGTDTQY
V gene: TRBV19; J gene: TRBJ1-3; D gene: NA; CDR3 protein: ASTTQNGNTIY
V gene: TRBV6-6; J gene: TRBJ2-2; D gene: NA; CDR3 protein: ASSYSRGGSTGELF
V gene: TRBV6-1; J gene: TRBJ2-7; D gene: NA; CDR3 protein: ASSEAGLPYEQY
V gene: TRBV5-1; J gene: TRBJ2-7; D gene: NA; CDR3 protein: ASSLAQNYEQY
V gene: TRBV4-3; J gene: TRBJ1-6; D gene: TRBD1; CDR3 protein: ASSQARTGNSPLH
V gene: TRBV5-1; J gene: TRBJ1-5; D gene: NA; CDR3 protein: ASSLDSYSNQPQH
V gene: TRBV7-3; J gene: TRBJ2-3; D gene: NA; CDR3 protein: ASSLVGGIADTQY
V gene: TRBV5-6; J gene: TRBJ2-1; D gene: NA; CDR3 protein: ASSHHGPSYNEQF
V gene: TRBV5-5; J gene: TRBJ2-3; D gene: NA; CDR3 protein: ASSFDGVGNTQY
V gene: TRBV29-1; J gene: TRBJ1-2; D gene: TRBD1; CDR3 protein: SVAPISGQGNYGYT
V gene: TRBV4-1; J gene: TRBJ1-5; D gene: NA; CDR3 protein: ASSRERTEPYSNQPQH
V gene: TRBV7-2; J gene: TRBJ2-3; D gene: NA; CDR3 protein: ASSTPGGSDTQY
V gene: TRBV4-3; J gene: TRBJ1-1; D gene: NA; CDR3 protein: ASSQDLGNTEAF
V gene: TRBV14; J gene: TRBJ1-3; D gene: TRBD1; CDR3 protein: ASSQDSPSGRGDTIY
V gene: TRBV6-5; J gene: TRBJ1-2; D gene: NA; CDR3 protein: ASSYSTGNYGYT
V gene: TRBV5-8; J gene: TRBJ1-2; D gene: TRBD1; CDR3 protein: ASSQSHTGGYGYT
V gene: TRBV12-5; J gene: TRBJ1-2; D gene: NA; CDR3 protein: ASGTGGYGYT
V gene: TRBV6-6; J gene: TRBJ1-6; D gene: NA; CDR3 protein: ASSYSNLDLTLH
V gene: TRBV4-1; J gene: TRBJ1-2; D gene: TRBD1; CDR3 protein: ASSQGSTGGSYGYT
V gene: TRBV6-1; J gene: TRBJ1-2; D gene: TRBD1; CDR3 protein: ASSVPGQGFPVGYT
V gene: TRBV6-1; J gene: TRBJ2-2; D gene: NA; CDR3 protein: ASENRAGELF
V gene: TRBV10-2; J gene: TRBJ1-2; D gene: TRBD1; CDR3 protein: ASSGQNGYT
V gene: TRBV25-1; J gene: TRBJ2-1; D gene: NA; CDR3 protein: ASRTPQGQQF
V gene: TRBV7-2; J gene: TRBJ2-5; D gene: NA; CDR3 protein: ASSLSRSRGGETQY
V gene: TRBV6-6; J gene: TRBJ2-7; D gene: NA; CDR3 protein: ASSTGGDPY
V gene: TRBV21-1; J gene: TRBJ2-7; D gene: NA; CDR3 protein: ASSNDRVDEQY
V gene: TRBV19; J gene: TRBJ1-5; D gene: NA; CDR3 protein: AISQALRQPQH
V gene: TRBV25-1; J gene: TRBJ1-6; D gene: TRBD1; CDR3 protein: ASSVPGTGLH
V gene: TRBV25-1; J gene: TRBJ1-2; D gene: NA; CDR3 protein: ASRGGLYGYT
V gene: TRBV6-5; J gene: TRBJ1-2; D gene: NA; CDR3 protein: ASSYPGGRHGYT
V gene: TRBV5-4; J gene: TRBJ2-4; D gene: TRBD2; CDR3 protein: ASSLRGGPKNIQY
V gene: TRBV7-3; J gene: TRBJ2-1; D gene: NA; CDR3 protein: ASSLGGTYNEQF
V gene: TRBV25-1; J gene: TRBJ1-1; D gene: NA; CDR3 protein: ASSDRTGGGAF
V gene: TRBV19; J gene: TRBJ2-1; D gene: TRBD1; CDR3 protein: ASSRLTGGFENEQF
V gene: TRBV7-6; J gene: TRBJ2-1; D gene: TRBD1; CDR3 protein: ASSLEWDSYNEQF
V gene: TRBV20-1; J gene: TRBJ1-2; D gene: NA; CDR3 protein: SARDGGYT
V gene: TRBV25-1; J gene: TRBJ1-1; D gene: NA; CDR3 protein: ASSRNTEAF
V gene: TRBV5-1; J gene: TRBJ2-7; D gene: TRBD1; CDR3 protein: ASSPGQTYEQY
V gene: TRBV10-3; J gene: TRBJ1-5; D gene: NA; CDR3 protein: AISEATGSNQPQH
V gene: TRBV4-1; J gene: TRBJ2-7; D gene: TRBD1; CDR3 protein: ASSRGQGLHQDEQY
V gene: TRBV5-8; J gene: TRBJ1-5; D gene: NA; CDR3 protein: ASSPTSHQPQH
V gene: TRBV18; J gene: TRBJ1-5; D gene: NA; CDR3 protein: ASSPRTVRWPQH
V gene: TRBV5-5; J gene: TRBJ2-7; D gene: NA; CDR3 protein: ASSFPGQTYEQY
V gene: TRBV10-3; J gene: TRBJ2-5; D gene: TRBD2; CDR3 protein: AIGLAVEETQY
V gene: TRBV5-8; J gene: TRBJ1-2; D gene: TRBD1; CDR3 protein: ASSFDDRARYT
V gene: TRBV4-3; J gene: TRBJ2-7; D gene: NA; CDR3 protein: ASSQDRSGGFYEQY
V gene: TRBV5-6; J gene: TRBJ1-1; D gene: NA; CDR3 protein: ASSLDRLNTEAF
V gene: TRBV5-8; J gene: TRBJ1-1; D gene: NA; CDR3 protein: ASSLSGFTEAF
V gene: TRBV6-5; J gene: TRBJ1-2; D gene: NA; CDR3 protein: ASSPGTPQRRSYT
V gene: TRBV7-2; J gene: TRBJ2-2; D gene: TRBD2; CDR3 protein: ASSSPWGGLIPGELF
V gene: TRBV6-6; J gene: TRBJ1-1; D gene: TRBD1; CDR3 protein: ASSYSGGGTEAF